A single sample gave rise to the 30 T cell receptor beta chains below, sequenced in a study of blood T cell repertoires in COVID-19. Profiling relied on immunoSEQ multiplex PCR, and the TCRdb table lists in-frame clones only, not all of them. Seen here are under 250,000 clones, around 90% observed once, and the top ten hold roughly 3%. Sequencing was performed on peripheral blood. The source of these receptors is a man younger than 30 with active or convalescent COVID-19.

The chain combines TRBV7-2 with TRBJ2-5; D remains unclear. The CDR3 consists of 12 residues. V lost 5 bases, J lost 5 bases, and 9 bases lay in between. Germline CDR1 SGHTA, CDR2 FQGNSA. CDR3 loop: CASSPGLETQYF. In DNA form, the CDR3 reads TGTGCCAGCAGCCCCGGGTTGGAGACCCAGTACTTC.

The chain joins TRBV7-6 to TRBJ1-6, with a possible D match to TRBD1 (5 bases). V was pared by 3 bases and J by 7 bases, with 10 bases between. The CDR3 totals 14 residues. CDR1 and CDR2 (germline): SGHVS, FNYEAQ. DNA for the CDR3: TGTGCCAGCAGCTTGTCTGCAGGGAATTCACCCCTCCACTTT. Residues: CASSLSAGNSPLHF.

The V gene is TRBV7-2, the J gene TRBJ2-1; D uncertain. V dropped 5 bases and J dropped 2 bases, with 16 bases sitting between them. This CDR3 region has 16 residues. Germline V gene lookup returns CDR1 SGHTA and CDR2 FQGNSA. CDR3 in amino acids: CASSPSSGFTYNEQFF. CDR3 coding DNA: TGTGCCAGCAGCCCTAGTTCCGGATTTACCTACAATGAGCAGTTCTTC.

This chain connects TRBV4-1 to TRBJ1-2; weak D call: TRBD1 (5 bases). CDR3 length: 16 residues. V lost 3 bases, J lost 1 base, and 15 bases lay in between. The V gene's germline CDR1 is MGHRA and CDR2 YSYEKL. The CDR3 nucleotides read TGCGCCAGCAGCCACGACACAGGAGAACTTAACTATGGCTACACCTTC. It codes for CASSHDTGELNYGYTF.

This clone occurred once. This chain connects TRBV7-3 to TRBJ2-3, with D perhaps TRBD1 (5 bases). The CDR3 sequence is 15 residues long. Germline assignment: CDR1 SGHTA and CDR2 FQGTGA. Trimming stripped 4 bases from V and 2 bases from J, with 13 bases between. The CDR3 DNA follows: TGTGCCAGCAGCTCAAACAGGTTCAACACAGATACGCAGTATTTT. This translates into CASSSNRFNTDTQYF.

This clone was observed once. The genes are TRBV5-1 and TRBJ2-7; 7 bases line up with TRBD1. This CDR3 spans 14 amino acids. Unmatched junction bases numbered 5, after V lost 4 bases and J lost 1 base. The V gene's germline CDR1 is SGHRS and CDR2 YFSETQ. DNA of the CDR3: TGCGCCAGCAGCACCGGGACAGTATCCTACGAGCAGTACTTC. Residues: CASSTGTVSYEQYF.

J is TRBJ1-6 and V is TRBV9; 8 nucleotides align to TRBD1. Per germline, CDR1 SGDLS and CDR2 YYNGEE. Trimming took 5 bases from V and 4 from J; bases not matched to a gene: 2. The CDR3 contains 14 residues. In nucleotides, the CDR3 is TGTGCCAGCAGGACAGGGGAATATAATTCACCCCTCCACTTT. This translates into CASRTGEYNSPLHF.

The chain combines TRBV7-9 with TRBJ2-7, with TRBD1 as a possible D gene (5 bases). Germline V gives CDR1 SEHNR, CDR2 FQNEAQ (reference sequence). CDR3 size: 13 residues. V was pared by 5 bases and J by 6 bases, with 14 bases between. CDR3 bases: TGTGCCAGCAGCCCGACAGAAATGTTCGAGCAGTACTTC. This codes for CASSPTEMFEQYF. Drawing the rest from reference TRBV7-9 and TRBJ2-7, the complete variable domain is DTGVSQNPRHKITKRGQNVTFRCDPISEHNRLYWYRQTLGQGPEFLTYFQNEAQLEKSRLLSDRFSAERPKGSFSTLEIQRTEQGDSAMYLCASSPTEMFEQYFGPGTRLTVT.

CDR3 protein: CASTRDRLSTEAFF. The CDR3 coding sequence is TGTGCCAGCACCCGGGACAGACTTAGCACTGAAGCTTTCTTT. The chain uses TRBV25-1 and TRBJ1-1; the match to TRBD1 covers 7 bases. The V and J ends lost 7 bases and 4 bases, in that order; junction bases with no gene match: 9. The CDR3 runs 14 residues. Germline V gene lookup returns CDR1 MGHDK and CDR2 SYGVNS.

This clone was detected only a few times. V is TRBV30 and J is TRBJ1-3; D ambiguous. There are 11 residues in the CDR3. Germline CDR1 reads GTSNPN; CDR2 reads SVGIG (reference sequence). This CDR3 reads CASPSGNTIYF. CDR3 DNA sequence: TGTGCTTCCCCTAGTGGAAACACCATATATTTT.

As to this clone: A junction boundary mismatches the germline segment, possibly from a read error. The V call is TRBV5-6, the J call TRBJ1-4; TRBD1 matches 7 bases. Germline V CDR1 and CDR2: SGHDT, YYEEEE. The CDR3 runs 13 residues. For the CDR3, the DNA is TGTGCCAGCAGCTTACTCTTCGGGACAGCCTTTCGATTT. Residues: CASSLLFGTAFRF.

The chain is built from TRBV5-1 and TRBJ2-6, with D perhaps TRBD1 (5 bases). V gave up 2 bases and J gave up 0 bases, with 15 bases separating them. Looked up from germline, CDR1 is SGHRS and CDR2 is YFSETQ. The CDR3 totals 18 residues. As DNA, the CDR3 is TGCGCCAGCAGCTTAGACAGCCATCTCCTCTCTGGGGCCAACGTCCTGACTTTC. Its protein product is CASSLDSHLLSGANVLTF.

This sequence joins TRBV28 and TRBJ1-2; D remains ambiguous. The V end lost 6 bases, the J end lost 3 bases, and 14 bases lay between the germline ends. Germline lookup yields CDR1 MDHEN and CDR2 SYDVKM. This CDR3 spans 14 amino acids. CDR3 protein: CASSPLIDYYGYTF. The DNA of the CDR3 is TGTGCCAGCAGCCCCTTGATAGATTACTATGGCTACACCTTC.

Only a few counts were recorded for this clone. The chain carries TRBV7-6 and TRBJ2-6; possibly TRBD2 for D (5 bases). Deletions cut 4 bases from V and 0 bases from J, with 10 bases between. CDR1 is SGHVS and CDR2 is FNYEAQ in the germline V gene. This CDR3 is built from 16 residues. The CDR3 nucleotides read TGTGCCAGCAGCTCCGTGGGGAGCTCTGGGGCCAACGTCCTGACTTTC. Translated: CASSSVGSSGANVLTF.

The chain recombines TRBV28 with TRBJ2-7, with a weak D call TRBD1 (5 bases). Germline V gene data show CDR1 as MDHEN and CDR2 as SYDVKM. V dropped 4 bases and J dropped 3 bases, with 16 bases sitting between them. The CDR3 consists of 15 residues. In nucleotides, the CDR3 is TGTGCCAGCAGTTCCATTCGAACGCAGGGCTACGAGCAGTACTTC. Translation: CASSSIRTQGYEQYF.

As for this clone: Germline is not matched at one junction end, which may reflect a read error. The chain employs TRBV7-9 and TRBJ2-3; D is perhaps TRBD1 (5 bases). Germline CDR1 and CDR2: SEHNR and FQNEAQ (reference sequence). The CDR3 is made up of 12 amino acids. CDR3 sequence (DNA): TGTGCCAGCAGCTTACCGACAGTTACGCAGTATTTT. Protein sequence: CASSLPTVTQYF.

The chain carries TRBV7-2 and TRBJ2-5; 11 bases match TRBD2. Germline-derived CDR1 and CDR2 are SGHTA and FQGNSA. After removal of 4 bases from V and 1 base from J, the junction contained 5 bases not matched to a gene. This CDR3 has 16 amino acids. This CDR3 reads CASSSTSGRFQETQYF. CDR3 in DNA: TGTGCCAGCAGCTCCACTAGCGGGAGATTCCAAGAGACCCAGTACTTC.

The chain carries TRBV19 and TRBJ1-2, with 8 bases lining up with TRBD1. Trimming took 6 bases from V and 2 from J; bases not matched to a gene: 11. Germline CDR1 reads LNHDA; CDR2 reads SQIVND (reference sequence). The CDR3 extends over 16 amino acids. The CDR3 is CASSTGTGRLNYGYTF. CDR3 in DNA: TGTGCCAGTAGCACCGGGACAGGCCGACTAAACTATGGCTACACCTTC.

As for this clone: No DNA is shown, since the ends of the CDR3 on it are uncertain; the CDR3 is the one TCRdb lists. The chain carries TRBV7-2 and TRBJ2-5; TRBD2, the D gene given by the table, was not confirmed from the DNA. The CDR3 comprises 13 residues, both ends counted. Germline assignment: CDR1 SGHTA and CDR2 FQGNSA. This CDR3 is CASSYTFGETQYF.

The CDR3 DNA reads as TGTGCCAGCAGCTTAACAACGGGGGGGCCTTCCGAGACCCAGTACTTC. Translated: CASSLTTGGPSETQYF. This chain uses TRBV7-8 with TRBJ2-5; 8 bases are shared with TRBD2. Germline CDR1 is SGHVS and CDR2 is FQNEAQ. Trimming removed 2 bases from V and 5 bases from J; junction bases left unmatched: 10. The CDR3 is 16 residues long.

This sequence joins TRBV6-1 and TRBJ1-1; TRBD1 is a possible D gene (5 bases). Trimming shortened V by 1 base and J by 1 base, and 7 bases separated the two germline ends. CDR3 length equals 14 residues. Germline loops: CDR1 MNHNS, CDR2 SASEGT. The CDR3 reads CASSEGGENTEAFF. The CDR3 region has the DNA TGTGCCAGCAGTGAAGGGGGGGAGAACACTGAAGCTTTCTTT.

V is TRBV4-1 and J is TRBJ2-7; 8 bases fit TRBD2. V was pared by 3 bases and J by 2 bases, with 3 bases of the junction left unmatched. The CDR3 consists of 14 residues. The V gene's germline CDR1 is MGHRA and CDR2 YSYEKL. The CDR3 loop is CASSQAGLAYEQYF. The CDR3 coding sequence is TGCGCCAGCAGCCAGGCGGGACTAGCCTACGAGCAGTACTTC.

There are a few counts of this clone. The J gene is TRBJ1-1, the V gene TRBV5-1; maybe TRBD1 (5 bases). The V gene's germline CDR1 is SGHRS and CDR2 YFSETQ. V gave up 0 bases and J gave up 4 bases, with 10 bases separating them. The CDR3 contains 14 residues. CDR3 in amino acids: CASSLDTGGTEAFF. DNA of the CDR3: TGCGCCAGCAGCTTGGATACGGGGGGCACTGAAGCTTTCTTT.

J is TRBJ1-1 and V is TRBV19, with D perhaps matching TRBD1 (5 bases). Per the germline V gene, CDR1 is LNHDA and CDR2 is SQIVND (reference sequence). CDR3 size: 15 residues. Trimming stripped 1 base from V and 4 bases from J, with 13 bases between. Written as DNA, the CDR3 is TGTGCCAGTAGTATAGGGAGGGGCTTGGGCACTGAAGCTTTCTTT. As protein: CASSIGRGLGTEAFF.

The chain recombines TRBV6-2 or TRBV6-3 with TRBJ2-5; weak D call: TRBD1 (5 bases). V lost 3 bases and J lost 2, with 13 bases in between. The CDR3 covers 15 residues. Germline loops: CDR1 MNHEY, CDR2 SVGEGT. The CDR3 region is CASSYPGMGQETQYF. CDR3 bases: TGTGCCAGCAGTTATCCAGGGATGGGTCAAGAGACCCAGTACTTC.

J is TRBJ2-3 and V is TRBV4-2, with D uncertain. V was pared by 0 bases and J by 1 base, with 5 bases between. Germline CDR1 and CDR2: LGHNA and YNFKEQ. This CDR3 is built from 14 residues. This chain's CDR3 is CASSQEGGTDTQYF. The CDR3 coding sequence is TGTGCCAGCAGCCAAGAGGGCGGCACAGATACGCAGTATTTT.

This clone was detected only a few times. The chain employs TRBV7-6 and TRBJ1-6, with TRBD1 matching over 10 bases. The V segment lost 1 base and the J segment 9 bases; nucleotides outside the gene matches: 3. The germline CDR1 and CDR2 sequences are SGHVS and FNYEAQ. This CDR3 is built from 15 residues. CDR3 nucleotides: TGTGCCAGCAGCTTAGAGACAGGGGGCCTTTCACCCCTCCACTTT. As protein: CASSLETGGLSPLHF.

V is TRBV9 and J is TRBJ1-3; 9 positions match TRBD1. This CDR3 comprises 15 residues. The V gene's germline CDR1 is SGDLS and CDR2 YYNGEE. The ends lost 0 bases at V and 7 bases at J; junction bases unmatched: 5. CDR3 region: CASSVGDRGNNTIYF. CDR3 sequence (DNA): TGTGCCAGCAGCGTAGGTGACAGGGGGAACAACACCATATATTTT.

The V and J genes are TRBV11-2 and TRBJ2-7, with D possibly matching TRBD1 (6 bases). Germline loops: CDR1 SGHAT, CDR2 FQNNGV. CDR3 length: 13 amino acids. V lost 0 bases to trimming and J lost 8 bases, with 11 bases between them. The DNA for the CDR3 is TGTGCCAGCAGCTTAGATTTACAGGGACAGCAGTACTTC. It is translated as CASSLDLQGQQYF.

This chain joins TRBV12-5 and TRBJ1-5; D remains unclear. The CDR3 consists of 13 residues. Trimming removed 1 base at V and 5 bases at J, with 6 bases between. Germline CDR1 is LGHNT and CDR2 is FRNRAP. As DNA, the CDR3 is TGTGCTAGTGGTTTGGACAGACATCAGCCCCAGCATTTT. Its translation is CASGLDRHQPQHF.